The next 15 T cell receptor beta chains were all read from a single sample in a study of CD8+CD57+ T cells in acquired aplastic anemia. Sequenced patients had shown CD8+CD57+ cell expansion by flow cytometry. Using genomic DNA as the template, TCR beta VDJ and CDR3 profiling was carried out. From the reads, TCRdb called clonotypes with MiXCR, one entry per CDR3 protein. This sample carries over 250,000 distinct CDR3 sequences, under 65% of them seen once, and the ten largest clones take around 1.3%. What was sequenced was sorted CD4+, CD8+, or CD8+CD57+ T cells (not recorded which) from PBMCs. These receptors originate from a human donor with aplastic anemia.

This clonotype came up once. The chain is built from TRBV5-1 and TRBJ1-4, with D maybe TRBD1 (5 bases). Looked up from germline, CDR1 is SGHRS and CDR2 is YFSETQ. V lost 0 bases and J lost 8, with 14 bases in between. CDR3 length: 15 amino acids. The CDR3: CASSLAGVEGEKLFF. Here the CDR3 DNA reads TGCGCCAGCAGCTTGGCGGGGGTGGAAGGGGAAAAACTGTTTTTT.

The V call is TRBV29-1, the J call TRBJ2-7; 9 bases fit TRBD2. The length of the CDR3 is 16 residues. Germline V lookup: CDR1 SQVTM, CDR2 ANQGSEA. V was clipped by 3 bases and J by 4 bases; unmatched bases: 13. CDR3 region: CSVDLSSGEGPYEQYF. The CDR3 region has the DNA TGCAGCGTTGATCTCTCTAGCGGGGAAGGTCCTTACGAGCAGTACTTC.

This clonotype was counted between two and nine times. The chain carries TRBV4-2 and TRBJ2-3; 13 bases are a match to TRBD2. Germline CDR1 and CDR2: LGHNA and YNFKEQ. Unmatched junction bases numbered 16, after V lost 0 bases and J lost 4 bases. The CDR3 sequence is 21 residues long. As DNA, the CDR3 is TGTGCCAGCAGCCAAGATCCGGTCGGACTAGCGGGGGAGTCCTGGGCAGATACGCAGTATTTT. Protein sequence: CASSQDPVGLAGESWADTQYF.

CDR3 nucleotide sequence: TGTGCCAGCAGCTCAAAGGACGGCTCCTACGAGCAGTACTTC. It encodes CASSSKDGSYEQYF. The chain is built from TRBV13 and TRBJ2-7, with D unresolved. Trimming removed 4 bases at V and 0 bases at J, with 10 bases between. CDR3 length: 14 amino acids. The germline gives CDR1 PRHDT, CDR2 FYEKMQ (reference sequence).

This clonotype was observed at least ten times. The CDR3 DNA follows: TGTGCCAGCAGTTACTCCCACTCGGGGGGGACTGAAGCTTTCTTT. Its translation is CASSYSHSGGTEAFF. V and J are TRBV6-5 and TRBJ1-1, with D maybe TRBD1 (5 bases). With 0 bases removed from V and 5 bases from J, the gap between germline ends came to 13 bases. Germline CDR1 is MNHEY and CDR2 is SVGAGI. CDR3 length equals 15 residues.

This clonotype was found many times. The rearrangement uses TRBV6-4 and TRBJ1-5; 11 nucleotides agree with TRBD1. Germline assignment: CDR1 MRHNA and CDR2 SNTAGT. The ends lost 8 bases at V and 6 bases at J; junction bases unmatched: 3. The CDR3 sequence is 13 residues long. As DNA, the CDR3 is TGTGCCAGCGGACAGGGGGCAGGTCAGCCCCAGCATTTT. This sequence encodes CASGQGAGQPQHF.

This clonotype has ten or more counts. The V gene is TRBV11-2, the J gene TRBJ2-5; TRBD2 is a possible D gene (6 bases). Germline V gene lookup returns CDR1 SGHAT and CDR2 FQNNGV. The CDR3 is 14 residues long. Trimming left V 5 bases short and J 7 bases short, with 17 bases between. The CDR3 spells CASSPRTNEGTQYF. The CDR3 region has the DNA TGTGCCAGCAGCCCTAGGACTAACGAGGGGACCCAGTACTTC.

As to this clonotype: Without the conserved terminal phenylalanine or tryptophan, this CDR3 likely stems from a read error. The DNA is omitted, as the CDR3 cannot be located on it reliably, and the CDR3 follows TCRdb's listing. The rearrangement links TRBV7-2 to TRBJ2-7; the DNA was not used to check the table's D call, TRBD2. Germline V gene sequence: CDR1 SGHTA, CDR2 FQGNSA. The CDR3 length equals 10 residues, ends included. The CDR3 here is CASSGQTGTS.

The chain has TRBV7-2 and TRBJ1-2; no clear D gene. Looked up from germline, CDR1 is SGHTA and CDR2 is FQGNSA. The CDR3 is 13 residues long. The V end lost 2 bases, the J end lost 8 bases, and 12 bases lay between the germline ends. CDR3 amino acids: CASSLTGREGYTF. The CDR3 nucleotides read TGTGCCAGCAGCTTAACTGGGAGGGAAGGCTACACCTTC.

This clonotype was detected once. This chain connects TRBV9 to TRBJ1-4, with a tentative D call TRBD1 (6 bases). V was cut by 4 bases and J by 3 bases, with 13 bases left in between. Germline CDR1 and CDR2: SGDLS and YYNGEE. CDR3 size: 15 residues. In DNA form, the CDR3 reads TGTGCCAGCAGCCAATCCTCAGGGGCTAATGAAAAACTGTTTTTT. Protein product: CASSQSSGANEKLFF.

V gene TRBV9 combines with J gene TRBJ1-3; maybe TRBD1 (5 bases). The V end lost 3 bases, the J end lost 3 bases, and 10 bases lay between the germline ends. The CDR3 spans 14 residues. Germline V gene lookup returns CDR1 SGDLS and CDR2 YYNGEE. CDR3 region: CASSGGGYGNTIYF. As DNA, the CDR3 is TGTGCCAGCAGCGGGGGGGGGTATGGAAACACCATATATTTT.

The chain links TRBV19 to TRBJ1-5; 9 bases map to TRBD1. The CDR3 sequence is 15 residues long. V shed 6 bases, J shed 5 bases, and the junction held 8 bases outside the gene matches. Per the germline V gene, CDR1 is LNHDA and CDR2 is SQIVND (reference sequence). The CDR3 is CASSKPGTGHQPQHF. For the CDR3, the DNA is TGTGCCAGTAGCAAACCCGGGACAGGGCATCAGCCCCAGCATTTT.

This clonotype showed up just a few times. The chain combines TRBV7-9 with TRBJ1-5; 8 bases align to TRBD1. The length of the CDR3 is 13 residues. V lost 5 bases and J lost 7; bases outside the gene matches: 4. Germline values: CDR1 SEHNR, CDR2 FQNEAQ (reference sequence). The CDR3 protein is CASSPGQGQPQHF. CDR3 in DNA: TGTGCCAGCAGCCCCGGACAGGGACAGCCCCAGCATTTT.

Here the CDR3 reads CSARDGTGPTRDYGYTF. DNA of the CDR3: TGCAGTGCTAGAGATGGGACAGGGCCCACCCGTGACTATGGCTACACCTTC. V is TRBV20-1 and J is TRBJ1-2; 9 bases are a match to TRBD1. This CDR3 has 17 residues. V trimming: 0 bases; J trimming: 3 bases; junction bases outside the gene matches: 11. The germline V gene has CDR1 DFQATT and CDR2 SNEGSKA (reference sequence).

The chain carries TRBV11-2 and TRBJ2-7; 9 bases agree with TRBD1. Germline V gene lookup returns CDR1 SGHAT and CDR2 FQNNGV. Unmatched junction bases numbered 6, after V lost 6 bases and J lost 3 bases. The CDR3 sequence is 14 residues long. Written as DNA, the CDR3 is TGTGCCAGCAGTTGGACAGGGGCCGTCTACGAGCAGTACTTC. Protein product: CASSWTGAVYEQYF.